Below are 21 T cell receptor beta chains sequenced from a single sample in a study of monozygotic twins with inflammatory bowel disease. TCRdb reprocessed the 5' RACE reads and reports one entry per CDR3 protein, with no DNA. The repertoire table contains 300,000 to 450,000 distinct CDR3 sequences. The specimen was blood. Receptor source: a human donor with ulcerative colitis or Crohn's disease, or a healthy co-twin of an affected twin (not recorded which).

The rearrangement joins TRBV3-1 to TRBJ2-7; lacking DNA, the TRBD1 call made by TCRdb goes unchecked. CDR3 size: 15 residues. Germline-derived CDR1 and CDR2 are LGHDT and YNNKEL (reference sequence). The CDR3 protein is CASSQDRGRSYEQYF.

The chain has TRBV28 and TRBJ1-1; with no DNA, the TCRdb D assignment of TRBD1 cannot be verified. CDR3 length: 14 residues. Germline V gene lookup returns CDR1 MDHEN and CDR2 SYDVKM. CDR3 region: CASSFTGSITEAFF.

This chain links TRBV5-1 with TRBJ1-6; TCRdb returns TRBD1, unconfirmable since there is no DNA. The germline V gene encodes CDR1 SGHRS and CDR2 YFSETQ. The CDR3 covers 13 residues. CDR3 region: CASSLEQGAPLHF.

The CDR3 sequence: CASSYRGEAFF. The chain recombines TRBV12-3 or TRBV12-4 with TRBJ1-1; TCRdb's assignment of TRBD1 cannot be checked, as there is no DNA. The CDR3 spans 11 residues.

The chain couples TRBV20-1 to TRBJ2-3; TCRdb's D gene call, TRBD1, goes unchecked for lack of DNA. Per the germline V gene, CDR1 is DFQATT and CDR2 is SNEGSKA (reference sequence). The CDR3 runs to 15 residues. CDR3 sequence: CSARDPGTPGDTQYF.

V gene TRBV6-1 combines with J gene TRBJ2-1; as DNA is missing, the TRBD1 call by TCRdb cannot be tested. The CDR3 length is 14 residues. CDR1 and CDR2 from the germline V gene are MNHNS and SASEGT. The CDR3 sequence is CASSPRQGRNEQFF.

CDR3 protein: CSTRGTTNEKLFF. The V gene is TRBV20-1, the J gene TRBJ1-4. This CDR3 has 13 residues. The V gene's germline CDR1 is DFQATT and CDR2 SNEGSKA (reference sequence).

The chain recombines TRBV12-3 or TRBV12-4 with TRBJ2-5; the TRBD1 assignment by TCRdb is unverifiable without DNA. The CDR3 consists of 16 residues. The CDR3 loop reads CASSPRTGGVRETQYF.

The chain has TRBV24-1 and TRBJ2-3; TCRdb reports TRBD1, a call that lacks DNA to check it against. The CDR3 runs to 14 residues. Germline CDR1 and CDR2: KGHDR and SFDVKD. The CDR3 is CATSAGDRADTQYF.

The gene calls are TRBV12-3 or TRBV12-4 and TRBJ1-2; the D gene TCRdb calls, TRBD1, cannot be checked with no DNA. The CDR3 spans 15 residues. CDR3 sequence: CASRYTGADPYGYTF.

V usage is TRBV9 and J usage is TRBJ2-7; absent DNA, TCRdb's TRBD1 call cannot be checked. CDR1 is SGDLS, CDR2 YYNGEE, per germline. The CDR3 consists of 15 residues. The CDR3 loop reads CASSVQPGQSYEQYF.

The CDR3 spells CASSQDRTGGGEKLFF. The chain is built from TRBV4-3 and TRBJ1-4; TCRdb returns TRBD1, unconfirmable since there is no DNA. Germline loops: CDR1 LGHNA, CDR2 YSLEER. This CDR3 contains 16 residues.

The chain has TRBV6-2 or TRBV6-3 and TRBJ2-5; the TCRdb D gene call, TRBD1, has no DNA to confirm it. The CDR3 consists of 13 residues. From germline, CDR1 is MNHEY and CDR2 SVGEGT. The CDR3 is CASDTGNQETQYF.

This sequence joins TRBV7-9 and TRBJ2-7; the TRBD1 assignment by TCRdb is unverifiable without DNA. This CDR3 spans 15 amino acids. Per the germline V gene, CDR1 is SEHNR and CDR2 is FQNEAQ (reference sequence). This CDR3 reads CASSVAGTPNYEQYF.

The V gene is TRBV5-1, the J gene TRBJ1-1. CDR3 length equals 13 residues. CDR1 and CDR2 from the germline V gene are SGHRS and YFSETQ. This CDR3 reads CASRGQVNTEAFF.

This sequence joins TRBV6-1 and TRBJ2-1; TCRdb's D call of TRBD2 is untestable without DNA. The CDR3 is 16 amino acids. Germline-derived CDR1 and CDR2 are MNHNS and SASEGT. CDR3 sequence: CASRPLAGSLRDEQFF.

The chain recombines TRBV27 with TRBJ2-5; absent DNA, TCRdb's TRBD2 call cannot be checked. The CDR3 contains 14 residues. Germline CDR1 MNHEY, CDR2 SMNVEV (reference sequence). CDR3: CATGTSAYQETQYF.

The chain employs TRBV4-3 and TRBJ2-2; TCRdb selects TRBD2, and the lack of DNA leaves this call unchecked. Germline values: CDR1 LGHNA, CDR2 YSLEER. The CDR3 contains 15 residues. This CDR3 is CASSRLVPNTGELFF.

J is TRBJ2-3 and V is TRBV4-3; TCRdb returns TRBD2, unconfirmable since there is no DNA. CDR1 is LGHNA, CDR2 YSLEER, per germline. CDR3 length equals 17 residues. CDR3 amino acids: CASSQSAGGHNPDTQYF.

The chain employs TRBV7-2 and TRBJ2-4; TCRdb returns TRBD2, unconfirmable since there is no DNA. This CDR3 contains 16 residues. Germline CDR1 and CDR2: SGHTA and FQGNSA. The CDR3 protein is CASSPASGGGKNIQYF.

The rearrangement joins TRBV18 to TRBJ1-6. CDR3 size: 15 residues. CDR1 KGHSH and CDR2 LQKENI come from the germline V gene. CDR3 sequence reads: CASSPQGTNNSPLHF.